This record covers a single T cell receptor beta chain. Its antigen is unknown. Treatment was busulfan-fludarabine conditioning, a marrow graft, and cyclophosphamide on days +3 and +4. This sample was taken from a study of T cells after posttransplantation cyclophosphamide. General observations from the study: TRB clonality was highly associated with recipient CMV seropositivity and reactivation. Blood and skin or GI T cell repertoires showed limited TRB overlap. Later post-transplant blood repertoires were often dominated by donor CD8+ memory clones.

Assay used: immunoSEQ multiplex PCR; TCRdb lists only in-frame clones, some missing. This sample has about 19,000 clones, with approximately 86% found just once. This TCR derives from a female patient in her thirties or forties who received an allogeneic stem cell transplant from a related donor, was CMV-positive, and had no GVHD. The graft donor may have given rise to some T cells. The sequenced sample was PBMCs, obtained after allogeneic stem cell transplant with posttransplant cyclophosphamide.

The CDR3 nucleotides read TGCGCCAGCAGCTTCCGGGACAGGCCCTACGAGCAGTACTTC. Its translation is CASSFRDRPYEQYF. The chain recombines TRBV5-1 with TRBJ2-7, with 8 positions matching TRBD1. J was trimmed by 2 bases and V by 2 bases; bases with no gene match: 3. The CDR3 length is 14 residues. Per the germline V gene, CDR1 is SGHRS and CDR2 is YFSETQ.